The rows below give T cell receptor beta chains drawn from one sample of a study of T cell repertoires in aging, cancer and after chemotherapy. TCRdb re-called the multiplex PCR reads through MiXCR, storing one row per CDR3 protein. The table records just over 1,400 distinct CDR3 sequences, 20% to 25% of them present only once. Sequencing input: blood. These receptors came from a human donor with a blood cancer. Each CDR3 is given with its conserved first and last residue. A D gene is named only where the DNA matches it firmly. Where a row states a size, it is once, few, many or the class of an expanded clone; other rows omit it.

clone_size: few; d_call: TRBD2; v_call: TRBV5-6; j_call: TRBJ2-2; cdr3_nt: TGTGCCAGCAGCTTGCCAGCGGGAGGCTCGAACACCGGGGAGCTGTTTTTT; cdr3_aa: CASSLPAGGSNTGELFF
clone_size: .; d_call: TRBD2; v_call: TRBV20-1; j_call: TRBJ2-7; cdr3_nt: TGCAGTGCTAGTGGACAAGCGGGAGCCAGCGAGCAGTACTTC; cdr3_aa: CSASGQAGASEQYF
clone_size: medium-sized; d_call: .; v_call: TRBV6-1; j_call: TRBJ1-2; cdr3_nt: TGTGCCAGCAGAGAACTACCGACTCACGGCTACACCTTC; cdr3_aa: CASRELPTHGYTF
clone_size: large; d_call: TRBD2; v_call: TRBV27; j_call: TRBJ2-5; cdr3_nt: TGTGCCAGCCGCGGACTAGGGGAAGAGACCCAGTACTTC; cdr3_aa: CASRGLGEETQYF
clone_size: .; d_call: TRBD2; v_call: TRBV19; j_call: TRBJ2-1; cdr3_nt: TGTGCCAGTACCCCGGGACTAGCGTTCAATGAGCAGTTCTTC; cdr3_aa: CASTPGLAFNEQFF
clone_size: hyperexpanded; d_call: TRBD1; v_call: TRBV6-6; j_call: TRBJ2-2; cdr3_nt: TGTGCCAGCAGATGGACAGGGGATGGCACCGGGGAGCTGTTTTTT; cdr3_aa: CASRWTGDGTGELFF
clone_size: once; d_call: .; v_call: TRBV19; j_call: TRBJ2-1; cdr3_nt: TGTGCCAGTAGTAAGACATCTAGCTCCTACAATGAGCAGTTCTTC; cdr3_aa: CASSKTSSSYNEQFF
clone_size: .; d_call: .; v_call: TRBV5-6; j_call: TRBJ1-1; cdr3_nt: TGCGCCAGCAGCTTGGAGGAGGTCATGGACACTGAAGCTTTCTTT; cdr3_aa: CASSLEEVMDTEAFF
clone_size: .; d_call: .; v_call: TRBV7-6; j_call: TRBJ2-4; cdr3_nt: TGTGCCAGCAGCTTAGCCAAAAACATTCAGTACTTC; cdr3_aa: CASSLAKNIQYF
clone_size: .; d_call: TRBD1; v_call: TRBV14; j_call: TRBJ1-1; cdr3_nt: TGTGCCAGCAGCCAGGCGGACAGGGTATATCAAGCTTTCTTT; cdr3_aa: CASSQADRVYQAFF
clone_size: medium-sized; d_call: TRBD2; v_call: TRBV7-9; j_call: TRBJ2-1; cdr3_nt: TGTGCCAGCACGGGACTAGCGGGAGGGACTGAGCAGTTCTTC; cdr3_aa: CASTGLAGGTEQFF
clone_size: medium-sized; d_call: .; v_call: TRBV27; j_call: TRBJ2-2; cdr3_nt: TGTGCCAGCAGTTCCCGACTAGTAGGGACCGGGGAGCTGTTTTTT; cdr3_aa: CASSSRLVGTGELFF
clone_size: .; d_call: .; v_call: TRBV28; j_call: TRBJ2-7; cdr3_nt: TGTGCCAGCAGTCCTTTTGGACCCTTCGAGCGGTACTTC; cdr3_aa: CASSPFGPFERYF
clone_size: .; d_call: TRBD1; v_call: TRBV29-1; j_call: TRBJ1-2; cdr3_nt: TGCAGCGTTCCCGGGACAGGGGCCCTATTAGGACGAGGCTACACCTTC; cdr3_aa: CSVPGTGALLGRGYTF
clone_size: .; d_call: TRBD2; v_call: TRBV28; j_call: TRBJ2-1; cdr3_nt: TGTGCCAGCAGTACAAGCGGGAGGGACCTGAATGAGCAGTTCTTC; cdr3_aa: CASSTSGRDLNEQFF
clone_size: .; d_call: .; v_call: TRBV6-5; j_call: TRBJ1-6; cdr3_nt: TGTGCCAGCAGTTACCAGGGAGATTCACCCCTCCACTTT; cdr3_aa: CASSYQGDSPLHF
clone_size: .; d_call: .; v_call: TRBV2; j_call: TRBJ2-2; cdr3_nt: TGTGCCAGCATTCAGGGACCGAACACCGGGGAGCTGTTTTTT; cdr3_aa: CASIQGPNTGELFF
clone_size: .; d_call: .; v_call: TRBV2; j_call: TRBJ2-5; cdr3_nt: TGTGCCAGCAGTGCGGTTGACAGGAGGGGAGAGACCCAGTACTTC; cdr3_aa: CASSAVDRRGETQYF
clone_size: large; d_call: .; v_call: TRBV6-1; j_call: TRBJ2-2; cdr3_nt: TGTGCCAGCAGTGCTGACAGATACACCGGGGAGCTGTTTTTT; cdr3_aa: CASSADRYTGELFF
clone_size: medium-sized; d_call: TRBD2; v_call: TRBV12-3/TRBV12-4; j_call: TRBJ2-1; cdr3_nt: TGTGCCAGCAGGTCCGGGACTAGCGCCGACAATGAGCAGTTCTTC; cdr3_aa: CASRSGTSADNEQFF
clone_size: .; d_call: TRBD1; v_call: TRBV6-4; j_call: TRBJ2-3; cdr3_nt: TGTGCCAGCAGTGAGGGGACAGGGGGCACAGATACGCAGTATTTT; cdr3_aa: CASSEGTGGTDTQYF
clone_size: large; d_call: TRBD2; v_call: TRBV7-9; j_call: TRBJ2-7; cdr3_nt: TGTGCCAGCAGCTCCGTACTAGCGGGAGAACGAGAGCAGTACTTC; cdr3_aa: CASSSVLAGEREQYF
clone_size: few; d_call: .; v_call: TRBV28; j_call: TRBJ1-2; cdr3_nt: TGTGCCAGCAGAAAGGACCCCCGGACGTGGTATGGCTACACCTTC; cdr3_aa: CASRKDPRTWYGYTF
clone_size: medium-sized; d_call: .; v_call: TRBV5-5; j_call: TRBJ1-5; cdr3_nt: TGTGCCAGCAGCTTGGCGGGGGCTGTGAATCAGCCCCAGCATTTT; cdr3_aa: CASSLAGAVNQPQHF
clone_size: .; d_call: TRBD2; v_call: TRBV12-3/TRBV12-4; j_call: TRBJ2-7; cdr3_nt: TGTGCCAGCAGTTTTAGAGGGTTTGGGACTAGCGCCTTTCGGGAGCAGTACTTC; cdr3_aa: CASSFRGFGTSAFREQYF
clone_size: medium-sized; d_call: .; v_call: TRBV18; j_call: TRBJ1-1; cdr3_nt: TGTGCCAGCTCACCAACGAGGAGTACTGAAGCTTTCTTT; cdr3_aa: CASSPTRSTEAFF
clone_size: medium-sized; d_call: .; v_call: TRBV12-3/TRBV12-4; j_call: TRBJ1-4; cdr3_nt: TGTGCCAGCACCCCCGGGATAGATGATGAAAAACTGTTTTTT; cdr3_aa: CASTPGIDDEKLFF
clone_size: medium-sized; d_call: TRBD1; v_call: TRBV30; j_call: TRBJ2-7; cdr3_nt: TGTGCCTGGAGTGGGACAGGTTACTACGAGCAGTACTTC; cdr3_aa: CAWSGTGYYEQYF
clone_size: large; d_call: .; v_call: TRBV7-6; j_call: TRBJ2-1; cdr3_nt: TGTGCCAGCAGCTCCTTCAGAGGGATCAATGAGCAGTTCTTC; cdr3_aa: CASSSFRGINEQFF
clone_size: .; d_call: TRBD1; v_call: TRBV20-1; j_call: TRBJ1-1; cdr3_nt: TGCAGTTTAGGAGCGGGGGGCACAGGGGAGAGAGACACTGAAGCTTTCTTT; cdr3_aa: CSLGAGGTGERDTEAFF
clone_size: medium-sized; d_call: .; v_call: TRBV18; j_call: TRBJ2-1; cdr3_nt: TGTGCCAGCTCACCGACGATGGACTGGAGCAATGAGCAGTTCTTC; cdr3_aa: CASSPTMDWSNEQFF
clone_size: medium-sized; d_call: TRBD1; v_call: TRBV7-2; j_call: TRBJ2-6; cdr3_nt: TGTGCCAGCAGTCGACAGGGGTCCGCCTCTGGGGCCAACGTCCTGACTTTC; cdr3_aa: CASSRQGSASGANVLTF
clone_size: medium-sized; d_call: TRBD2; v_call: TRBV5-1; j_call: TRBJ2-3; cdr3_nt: TGCGCCAGCAGCGAATCTTATCCGGGAGGGGGGAAAGATACGCAGTATTTT; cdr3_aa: CASSESYPGGGKDTQYF
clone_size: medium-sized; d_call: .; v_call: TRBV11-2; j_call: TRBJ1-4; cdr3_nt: TGTGCCAGCAGCTTACAGCCACCTCTGCCTAATGAAAAACTGTTTTTT; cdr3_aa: CASSLQPPLPNEKLFF
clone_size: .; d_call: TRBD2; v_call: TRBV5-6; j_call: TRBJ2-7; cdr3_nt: TGCGCCAGCAGCTTGGGTGGTACTAGCGGGAGACGATTCGATGCCGAGCAGTACTTC; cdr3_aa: CASSLGGTSGRRFDAEQYF
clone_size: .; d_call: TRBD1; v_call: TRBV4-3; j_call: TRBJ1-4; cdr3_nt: TGCGCCAGCAGCCAATCAGGGGGCTCAAATGTAAAACTGTTTTTT; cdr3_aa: CASSQSGGSNVKLFF
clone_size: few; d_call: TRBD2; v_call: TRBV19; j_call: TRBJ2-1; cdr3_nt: TGTGCCAGTAGTTCGACTAGCGGGGGGTTCGATGAGCAGTTCTTC; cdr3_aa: CASSSTSGGFDEQFF
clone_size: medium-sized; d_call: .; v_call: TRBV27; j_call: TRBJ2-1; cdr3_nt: TGTGCCAGCAGTTTTCGCGGGGTTCCCTCCTACAATGAGCAGTTCTTC; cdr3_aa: CASSFRGVPSYNEQFF
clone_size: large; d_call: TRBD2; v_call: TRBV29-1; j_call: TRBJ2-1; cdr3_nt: TGCAGCGTTGAGGTTGGACTAGCGGGCTCCTACAATGAGCAGTTCTTC; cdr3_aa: CSVEVGLAGSYNEQFF
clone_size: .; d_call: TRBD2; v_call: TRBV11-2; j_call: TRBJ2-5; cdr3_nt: TGTGCCAGCAGCTTATCGGGAGGGCCGGTAAGGGACCAGTACTTC; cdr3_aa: CASSLSGGPVRDQYF
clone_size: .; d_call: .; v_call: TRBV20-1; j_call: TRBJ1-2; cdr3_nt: TGCAGTGCTAGAGAGGCGGGACGAGGGGACTATGGCTACACCTTC; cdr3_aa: CSAREAGRGDYGYTF
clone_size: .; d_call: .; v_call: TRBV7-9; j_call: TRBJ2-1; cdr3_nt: TGTGCCAGCAGCGTTACAAATGAGCAGTTCTTC; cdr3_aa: CASSVTNEQFF
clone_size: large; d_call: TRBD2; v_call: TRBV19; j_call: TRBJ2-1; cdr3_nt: TGTGCCAGTAGTTCCCGACTAGCGCGAACCTCCTACAATGAGCAGTTCTTC; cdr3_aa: CASSSRLARTSYNEQFF
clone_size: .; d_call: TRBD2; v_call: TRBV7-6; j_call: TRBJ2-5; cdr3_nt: TGTGCCAGCAGCTTAGTGAGCGGGAGAGTGGAGACCCAGTACTTC; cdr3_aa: CASSLVSGRVETQYF
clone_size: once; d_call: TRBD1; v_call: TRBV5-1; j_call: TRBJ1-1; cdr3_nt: TGCGCCAGCAACCCCGGGACAGGAGGTACTGAAGCTTTCTTT; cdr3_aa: CASNPGTGGTEAFF
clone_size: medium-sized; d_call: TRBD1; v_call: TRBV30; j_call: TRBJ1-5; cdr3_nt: TGTGCCTGGAAGCCAGGGGGTAGCAATCAGCCCCAGCATTTT; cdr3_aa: CAWKPGGSNQPQHF
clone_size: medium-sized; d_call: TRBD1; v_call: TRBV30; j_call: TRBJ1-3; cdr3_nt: TGTGCCTGGAGCCGGGACAGCGAACCTGGAAACACCATATATTTT; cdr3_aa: CAWSRDSEPGNTIYF
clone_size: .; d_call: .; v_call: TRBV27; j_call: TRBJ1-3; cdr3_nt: TGTGCCAGCAGTTCTAACAGGGTCCCTGGAAACACCATATATTTT; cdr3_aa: CASSSNRVPGNTIYF
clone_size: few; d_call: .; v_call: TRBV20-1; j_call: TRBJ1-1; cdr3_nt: TGCAGTGCACCTCGGACCGAGGGCACTGAAGCTTTCTTT; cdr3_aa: CSAPRTEGTEAFF
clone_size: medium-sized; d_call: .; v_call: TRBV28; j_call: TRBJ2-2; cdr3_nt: TGTGCCAGCCTGAGACCGGGCACCGGGGAGCTGTTTTTT; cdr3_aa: CASLRPGTGELFF
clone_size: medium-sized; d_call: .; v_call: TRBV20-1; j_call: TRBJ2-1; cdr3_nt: TGCAGTGCTAGAGAGATCGGGGAGCCCTACAATGAGCAGTTCTTC; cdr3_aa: CSAREIGEPYNEQFF
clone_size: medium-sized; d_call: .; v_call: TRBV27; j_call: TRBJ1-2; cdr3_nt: TGTGCCAGCAGCCCAGGACGGTACTATGGCTACACCTTC; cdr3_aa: CASSPGRYYGYTF
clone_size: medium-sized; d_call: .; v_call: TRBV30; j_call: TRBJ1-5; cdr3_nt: TGTGCCTGGAGTGTACAGGGAGGTCAGCCCCAGCATTTT; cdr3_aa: CAWSVQGGQPQHF